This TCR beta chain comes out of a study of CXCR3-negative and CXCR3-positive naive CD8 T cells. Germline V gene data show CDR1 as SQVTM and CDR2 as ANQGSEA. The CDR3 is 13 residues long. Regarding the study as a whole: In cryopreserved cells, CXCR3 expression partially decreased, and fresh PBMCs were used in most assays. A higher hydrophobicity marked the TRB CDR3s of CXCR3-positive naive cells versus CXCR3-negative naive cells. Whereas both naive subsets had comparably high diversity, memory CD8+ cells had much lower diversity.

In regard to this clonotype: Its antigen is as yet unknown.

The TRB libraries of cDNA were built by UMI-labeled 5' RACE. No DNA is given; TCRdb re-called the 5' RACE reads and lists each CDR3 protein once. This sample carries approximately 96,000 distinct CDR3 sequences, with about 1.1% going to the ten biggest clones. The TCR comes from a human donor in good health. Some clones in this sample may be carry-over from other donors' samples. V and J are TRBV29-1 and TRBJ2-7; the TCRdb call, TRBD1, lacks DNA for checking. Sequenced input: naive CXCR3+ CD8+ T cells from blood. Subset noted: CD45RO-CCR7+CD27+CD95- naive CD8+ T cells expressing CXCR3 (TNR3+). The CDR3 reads CSVETGAEYEQYF.